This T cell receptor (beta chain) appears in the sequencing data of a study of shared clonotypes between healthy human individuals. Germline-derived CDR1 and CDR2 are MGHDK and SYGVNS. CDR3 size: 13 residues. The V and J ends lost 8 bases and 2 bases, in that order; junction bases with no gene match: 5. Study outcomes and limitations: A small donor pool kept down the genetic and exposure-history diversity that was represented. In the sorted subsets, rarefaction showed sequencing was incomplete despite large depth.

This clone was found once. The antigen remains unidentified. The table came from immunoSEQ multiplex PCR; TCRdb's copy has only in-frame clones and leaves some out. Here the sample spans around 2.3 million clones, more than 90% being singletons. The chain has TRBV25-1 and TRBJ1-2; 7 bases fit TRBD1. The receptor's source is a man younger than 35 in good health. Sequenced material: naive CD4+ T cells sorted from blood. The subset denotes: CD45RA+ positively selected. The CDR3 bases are TGTGCCAGCCGACAGGGAGGGAACTATGGCTACACCTTC. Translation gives CASRQGGNYGYTF.